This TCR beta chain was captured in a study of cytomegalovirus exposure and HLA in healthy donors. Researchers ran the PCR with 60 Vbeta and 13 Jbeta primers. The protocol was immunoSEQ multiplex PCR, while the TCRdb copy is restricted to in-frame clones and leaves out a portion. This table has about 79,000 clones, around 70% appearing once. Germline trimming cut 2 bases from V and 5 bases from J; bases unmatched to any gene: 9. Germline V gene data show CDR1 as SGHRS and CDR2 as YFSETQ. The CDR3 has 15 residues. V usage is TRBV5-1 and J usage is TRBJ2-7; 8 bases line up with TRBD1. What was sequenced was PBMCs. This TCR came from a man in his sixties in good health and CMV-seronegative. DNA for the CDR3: TGCGCCAGCAGCTTTCGGACAGGGCAGGAGGACGAGCAGTACTTC. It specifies CASSFRTGQEDEQYF.